The clone carrying this T cell receptor beta chain was observed many times. The antigen is not known. The data stem from a study of CD8 T cells in ankylosing spondylitis. Construction of TCR beta libraries was performed using quantitative 5'-RACE with molecular barcodes. MiXCR was run by TCRdb on the 5' RACE reads, yielding one entry per CDR3 protein. There are some 200,000 distinct CDR3 sequences in the sample; more than 5.5% occur only once, and approximately 15% lies in the top ten. The CDR3 has 15 residues. Trimming removed 3 bases from V and 7 bases from J; junction bases left unmatched: 4. Germline CDR1 is SGHVS and CDR2 is FQNEAQ. Study-wide points: There was a TCR beta motif, made of several highly homologous variants, that appeared characteristic of ankylosing spondylitis blood.

The rearrangement uses TRBV7-8 and TRBJ2-2; 11 bases line up with TRBD2. This TCR came from a male donor with ankylosing spondylitis. Sequencing was done on a sample of blood, either unsorted or a sorted T cell fraction (not recorded which). The CDR3 loop is CASSFSGGAGGELFF. The CDR3 region has the DNA TGTGCCAGCAGCTTTAGCGGGGGGGCCGGCGGGGAGCTGTTTTTT.